This T cell receptor (beta chain) originates from a study of PD-L1 blockade in urothelial cancer. Study in general: Between 0 and 3 chemotherapy regimens preceded treatment for each patient. Samples of blood were analyzed 3 weeks (second dose) and 6 weeks after treatment start.

Spiked synthetic TCR analogs estimated absolute template abundance per PCR. Sequencing was performed with immunoSEQ multiplex PCR; in TCRdb, only in-frame clones are kept and a portion is missing. The sample lists roughly 100,000 clones, approximately 87% occurring once. Trimming cost V 4 bases and J 6 bases, with 13 bases left between them. Germline-derived CDR1 and CDR2 are SGHDN and FVKESK. The CDR3 has 13 amino acids. Time point denoted: peripheral blood 6 weeks after treatment start. There were between 1 and 8 samples from each patient, taken pretreatment and on-treatment. The sample in question was PBMCs, obtained around atezolizumab (anti-PD-L1) treatment. This TCR was recovered from a man aged 65-85 years with urothelial cancer. The V call is TRBV14, the J call TRBJ2-7, with D possibly being TRBD2 (7 bases). The CDR3 nucleotides are TGTGCCAGCAGCCGGGGGGGCGCCTCCGAGCAGTACTTC. Translated: CASSRGGASEQYF.